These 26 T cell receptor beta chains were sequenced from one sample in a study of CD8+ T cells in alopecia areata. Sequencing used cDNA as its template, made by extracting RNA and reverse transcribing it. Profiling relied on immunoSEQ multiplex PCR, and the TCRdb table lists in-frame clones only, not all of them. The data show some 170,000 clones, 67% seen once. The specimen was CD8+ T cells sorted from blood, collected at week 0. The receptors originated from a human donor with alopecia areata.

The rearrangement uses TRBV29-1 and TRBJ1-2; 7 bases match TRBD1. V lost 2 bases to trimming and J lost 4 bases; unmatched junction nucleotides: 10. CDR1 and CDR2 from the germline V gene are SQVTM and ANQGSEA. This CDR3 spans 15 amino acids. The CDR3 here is CSVEYRTGEIYGYTF. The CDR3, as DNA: TGCAGCGTTGAATATCGGACAGGTGAAATCTATGGCTACACCTTC.

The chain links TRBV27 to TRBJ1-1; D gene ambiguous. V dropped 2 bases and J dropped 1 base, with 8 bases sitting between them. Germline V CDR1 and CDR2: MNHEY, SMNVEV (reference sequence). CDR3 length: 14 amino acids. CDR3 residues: CASSLAGRNTEAFF. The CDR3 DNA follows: TGTGCCAGCAGTTTAGCGGGGAGGAACACTGAAGCTTTCTTT.

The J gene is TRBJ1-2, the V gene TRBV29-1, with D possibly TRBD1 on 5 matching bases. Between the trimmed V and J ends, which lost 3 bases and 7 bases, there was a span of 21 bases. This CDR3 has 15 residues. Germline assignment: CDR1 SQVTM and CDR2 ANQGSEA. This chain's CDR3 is CSVEIWDENAGGYTF. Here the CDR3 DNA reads TGCAGCGTTGAGATCTGGGACGAGAATGCAGGTGGCTACACCTTC.

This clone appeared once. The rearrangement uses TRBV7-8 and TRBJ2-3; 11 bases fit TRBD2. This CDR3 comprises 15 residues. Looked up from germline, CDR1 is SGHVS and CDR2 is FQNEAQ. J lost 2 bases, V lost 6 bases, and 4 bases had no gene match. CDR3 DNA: TGTGCCAGCAGTCCACTAGCGGGGGACACAGATACGCAGTATTTT. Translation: CASSPLAGDTDTQYF. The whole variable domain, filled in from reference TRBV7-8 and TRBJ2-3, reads GAGVSQSPRYKVAKRGQDVALRCDPISGHVSLFWYQQALGQGPEFLTYFQNEAQLDKSGLPSDRFFAERPEGSVSTLKIQRTQQEDSAVYLCASSPLAGDTDTQYFGPGTRLTVL.

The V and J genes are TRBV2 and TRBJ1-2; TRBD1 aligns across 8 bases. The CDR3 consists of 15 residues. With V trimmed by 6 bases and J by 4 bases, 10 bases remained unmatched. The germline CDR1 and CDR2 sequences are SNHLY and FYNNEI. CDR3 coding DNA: TGTGCCAGCAGGGAGCAGGGGGCTACCGGCTATGGCTACACCTTC. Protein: CASREQGATGYGYTF.

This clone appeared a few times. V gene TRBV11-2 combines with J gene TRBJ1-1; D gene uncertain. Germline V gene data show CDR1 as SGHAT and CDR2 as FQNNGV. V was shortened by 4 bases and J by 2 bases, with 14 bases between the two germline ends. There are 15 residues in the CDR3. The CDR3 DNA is TGTGCCAGCAGCTCACACATTGACGGCAACACTGAAGCTTTCTTT. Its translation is CASSSHIDGNTEAFF.

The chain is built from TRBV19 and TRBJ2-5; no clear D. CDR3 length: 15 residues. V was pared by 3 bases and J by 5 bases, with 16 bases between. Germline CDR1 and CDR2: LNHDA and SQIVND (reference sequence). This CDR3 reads CASSIFGASEETQYF. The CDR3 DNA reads TGTGCCAGTAGTATTTTCGGCGCGTCTGAGGAGACCCAGTACTTC. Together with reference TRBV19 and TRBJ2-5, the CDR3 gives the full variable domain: DGGITQSPKYLFRKEGQNVTLSCEQNLNHDAMYWYRQDPGQGLRLIYYSQIVNDFQKGDIAEGYSVSREKKESFPLTVTSAQKNPTAFYLCASSIFGASEETQYFGPGTRLLVL.

For the CDR3, the DNA is TGTGCCAGCAGCGTAGGAACTCGGCGGGGGCCACCCTACGAGCAGTACTTC. Its translation is CASSVGTRRGPPYEQYF. The rearrangement links TRBV9 to TRBJ2-7, with D possibly matching TRBD2 (7 bases). The V end lost 0 bases, the J end lost 2 bases, and 18 bases lay between the germline ends. CDR1 is SGDLS and CDR2 is YYNGEE in the germline V gene. The CDR3 length is 17 residues.

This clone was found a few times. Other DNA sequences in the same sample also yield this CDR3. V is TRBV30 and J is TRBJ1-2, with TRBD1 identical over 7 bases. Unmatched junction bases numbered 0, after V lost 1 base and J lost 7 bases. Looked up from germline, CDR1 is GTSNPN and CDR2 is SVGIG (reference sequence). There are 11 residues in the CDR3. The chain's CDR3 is CAWSGDSGYTF. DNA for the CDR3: TGTGCCTGGAGTGGGGACAGTGGCTACACCTTC.

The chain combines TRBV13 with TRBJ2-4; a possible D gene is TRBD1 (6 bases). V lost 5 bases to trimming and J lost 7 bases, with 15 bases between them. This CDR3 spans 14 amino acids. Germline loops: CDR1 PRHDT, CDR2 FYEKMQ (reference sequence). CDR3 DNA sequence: TGTGCCAGCAGCCAATGGGACAAGGGGAACATTCAGTACTTC. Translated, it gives CASSQWDKGNIQYF.

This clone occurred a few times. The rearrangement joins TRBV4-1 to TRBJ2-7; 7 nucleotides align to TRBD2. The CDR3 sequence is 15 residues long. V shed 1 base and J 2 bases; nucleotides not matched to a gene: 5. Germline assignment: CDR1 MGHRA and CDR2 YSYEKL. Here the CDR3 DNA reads TGCGCCAGCAGCCAAGCGGGGGGACCCGCCTACGAGCAGTACTTC. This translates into CASSQAGGPAYEQYF.

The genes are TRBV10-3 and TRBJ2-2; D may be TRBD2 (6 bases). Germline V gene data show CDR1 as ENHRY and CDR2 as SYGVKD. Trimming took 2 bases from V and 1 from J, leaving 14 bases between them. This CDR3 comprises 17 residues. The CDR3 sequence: CAISERLASENTGELFF. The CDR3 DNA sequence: TGTGCCATCAGTGAGAGATTAGCTAGCGAGAACACCGGGGAGCTGTTTTTT.

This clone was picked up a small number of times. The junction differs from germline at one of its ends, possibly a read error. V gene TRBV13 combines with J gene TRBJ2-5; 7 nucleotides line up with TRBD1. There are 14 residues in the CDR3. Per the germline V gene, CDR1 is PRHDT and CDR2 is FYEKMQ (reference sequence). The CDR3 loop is CASSKQDRAIRVDF. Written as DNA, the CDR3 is TGTGCCAGCAGTAAACAAGACAGGGCCATCCGCGTCGACTTC.

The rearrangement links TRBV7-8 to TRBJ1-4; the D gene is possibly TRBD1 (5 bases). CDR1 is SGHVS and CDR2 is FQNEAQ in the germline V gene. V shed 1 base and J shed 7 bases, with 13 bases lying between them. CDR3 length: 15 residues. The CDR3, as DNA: TGTGCCAGCAGCTTAGGGGGACTAGGGAGTGAAAAACTGTTTTTT. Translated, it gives CASSLGGLGSEKLFF.

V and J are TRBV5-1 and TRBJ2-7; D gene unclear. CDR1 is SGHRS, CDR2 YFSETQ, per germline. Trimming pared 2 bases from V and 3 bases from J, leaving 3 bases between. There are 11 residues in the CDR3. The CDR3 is CASSLYYEQYF. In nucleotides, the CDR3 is TGCGCCAGCAGCTTATACTACGAGCAGTACTTC.

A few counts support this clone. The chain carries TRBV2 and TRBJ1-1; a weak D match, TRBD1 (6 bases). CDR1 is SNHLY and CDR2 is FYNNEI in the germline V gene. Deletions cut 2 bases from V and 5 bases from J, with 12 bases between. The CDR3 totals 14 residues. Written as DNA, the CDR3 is TGTGCCAGCAGTGAAATGGGGGGGGCGACTGAAGCTTTCTTT. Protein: CASSEMGGATEAFF.

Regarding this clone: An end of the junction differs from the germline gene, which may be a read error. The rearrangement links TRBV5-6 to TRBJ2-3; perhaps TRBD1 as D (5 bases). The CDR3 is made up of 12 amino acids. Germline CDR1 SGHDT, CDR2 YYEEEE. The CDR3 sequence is CASCWGTDTQYF. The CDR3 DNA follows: TGTGCCAGCTGCTGGGGCACGGATACGCAGTATTTT.

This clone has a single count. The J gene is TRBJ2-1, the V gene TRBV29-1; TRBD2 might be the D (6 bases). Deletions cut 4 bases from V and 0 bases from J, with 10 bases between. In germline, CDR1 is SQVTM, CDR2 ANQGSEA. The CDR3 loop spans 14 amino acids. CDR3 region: CSVVEGRSYNEQFF. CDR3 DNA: TGCAGCGTTGTGGAGGGTCGCTCCTACAATGAGCAGTTCTTC.

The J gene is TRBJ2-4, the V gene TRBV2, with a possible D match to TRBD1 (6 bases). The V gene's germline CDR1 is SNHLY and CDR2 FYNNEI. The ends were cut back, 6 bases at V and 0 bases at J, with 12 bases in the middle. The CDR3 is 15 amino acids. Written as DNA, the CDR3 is TGTGCCAGCAGCCCGGGACAATTAGCCAAAAACATTCAGTACTTC. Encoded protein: CASSPGQLAKNIQYF.

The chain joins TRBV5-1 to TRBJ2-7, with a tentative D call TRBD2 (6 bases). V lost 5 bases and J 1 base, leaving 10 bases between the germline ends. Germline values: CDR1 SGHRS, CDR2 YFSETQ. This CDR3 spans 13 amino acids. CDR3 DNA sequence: TGCGCCAGCAGTGTCGGGGGTTCCTACGAGCAGTACTTC. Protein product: CASSVGGSYEQYF.

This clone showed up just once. The CDR3 here is CASSLQSETQYF. In DNA form, the CDR3 reads TGTGCCAGCAGCTTACAAAGCGAGACCCAGTACTTC. This rearrangement joins TRBV7-9 to TRBJ2-5; D unclear. V gave up 2 bases and J gave up 5 bases, with 6 bases separating them. CDR3 size: 12 residues. CDR1 is SEHNR and CDR2 is FQNEAQ in the germline V gene (reference sequence).

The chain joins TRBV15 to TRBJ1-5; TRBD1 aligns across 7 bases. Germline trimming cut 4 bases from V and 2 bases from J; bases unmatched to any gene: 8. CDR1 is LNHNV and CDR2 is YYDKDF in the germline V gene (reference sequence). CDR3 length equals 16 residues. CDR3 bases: TGTGCCACCAGCACCGACAGGGCCGGGGGCAATCAGCCCCAGCATTTT. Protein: CATSTDRAGGNQPQHF. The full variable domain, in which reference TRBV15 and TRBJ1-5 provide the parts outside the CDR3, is DAMVIQNPRYQVTQFGKPVTLSCSQTLNHNVMYWYQQKSSQAPKLLFHYYDKDFNNEADTPDNFQSRRPNTSFCFLDIRSPGLGDTAMYLCATSTDRAGGNQPQHFGDGTRLSIL.

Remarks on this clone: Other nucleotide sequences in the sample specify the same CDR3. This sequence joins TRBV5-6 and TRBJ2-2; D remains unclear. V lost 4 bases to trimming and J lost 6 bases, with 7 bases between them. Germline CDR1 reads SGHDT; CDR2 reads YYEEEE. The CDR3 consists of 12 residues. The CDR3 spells CASSLGAGELFF. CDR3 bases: TGTGCCAGCAGCCTTGGGGCCGGGGAGCTGTTTTTT.

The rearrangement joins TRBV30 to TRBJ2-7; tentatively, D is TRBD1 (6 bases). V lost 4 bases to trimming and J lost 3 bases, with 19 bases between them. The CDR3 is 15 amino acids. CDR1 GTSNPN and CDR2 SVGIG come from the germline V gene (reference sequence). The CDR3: CAWTKGRGGYYEQYF. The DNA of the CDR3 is TGTGCCTGGACCAAGGGCAGGGGCGGCTACTACGAGCAGTACTTC.

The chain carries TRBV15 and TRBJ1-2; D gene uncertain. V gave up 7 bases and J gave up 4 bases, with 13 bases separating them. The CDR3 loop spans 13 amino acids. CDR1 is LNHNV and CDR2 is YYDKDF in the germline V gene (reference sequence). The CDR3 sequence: CATITEDPYGYTF. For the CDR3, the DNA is TGTGCCACCATAACGGAAGACCCCTATGGCTACACCTTC.

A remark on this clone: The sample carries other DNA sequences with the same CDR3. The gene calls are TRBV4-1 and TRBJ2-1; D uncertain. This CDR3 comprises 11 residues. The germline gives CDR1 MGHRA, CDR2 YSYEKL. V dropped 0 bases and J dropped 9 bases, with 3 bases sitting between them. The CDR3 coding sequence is TGCGCCAGCAGCCAAGATAGTGAGCAGTTCTTC. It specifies CASSQDSEQFF.